Given below is one T cell receptor (beta chain) in context. These data are taken from a study of cytomegalovirus exposure and HLA in healthy donors. Study-wide background: Drawn from HLA-typed donors, approximately 86 million unique TCRs were held in an early data release.

The V gene's germline CDR1 is MDHEN and CDR2 SYDVKM. The V end lost 7 bases, the J end lost 0 bases, and 13 bases lay between the germline ends. The CDR3 contains 14 residues. Regarding donors, all were healthy bone marrow donors. Donors sampled were nominally healthy, though unrecorded immune exposures were likely. Primers for the PCR totalled 60 Vbeta and 13 Jbeta. In the original processing: Among the unique TCR beta chains that a later analysis counted, about 81 million in all, roughly 9.9 million were shared. Only in-frame clones appear in the TCRdb table, and some are missing; sequencing was by immunoSEQ multiplex PCR. D and trimming were read from the DNA, whereas the V and J calls and clone size are those reported in that table. The sample has approximately 100,000 clones; about 76% are singletons.

Sequenced material: PBMCs. This receptor was obtained from a human donor in good health. This chain uses TRBV28 with TRBJ2-7, with TRBD2 as a possible D gene (6 bases). CDR3 sequence: CASMAGPSSYEQYF. The DNA of the CDR3 is TGTGCCAGCATGGCGGGACCCAGCTCCTACGAGCAGTACTTC.